The 9 T cell receptor beta chains below all came from one sample that was sequenced in a study of blood T cells in healthy people across ages. A J-beta primer mix and a sample-barcoded 5' primer were used in a second PCR of about 7 to 12 cycles. MiXCR, run by TCRdb on the 5' RACE reads, gives a single entry per CDR3 protein. This table has hundreds of thousands of distinct CDR3 sequences, 25% to 30% appearing once. Sequenced sample: blood. These receptors all stem from a woman of 80 years or more in good health.

This clonotype has just one count. The junction and the germline gene differ at one end; a read error may be behind it. V usage is TRBV5-1 and J usage is TRBJ1-2; 9 nucleotides agree with TRBD1. The germline V gene encodes CDR1 SGHRS and CDR2 YFSETQ. The CDR3 runs to 17 residues. The CDR3 DNA reads TGTGCCAGCGGCTTGTGGCGAGGGCGGGACAGGGACTATGGCTACACCTTC. It codes for CASGLWRGRDRDYGYTF.

This clonotype was detected many times. The CDR3 loop reads CSAWDRGGYTF. The CDR3 bases are TGCAGTGCTTGGGACAGGGGAGGCTACACCTTC. The chain has TRBV20-1 and TRBJ1-2, with TRBD1 matching over 10 bases. There are 11 residues in the CDR3. With V trimmed by 5 bases and J by 8 bases, 2 bases remained unmatched. Germline assignment: CDR1 DFQATT and CDR2 SNEGSKA (reference sequence).

The V and J genes are TRBV20-1 and TRBJ1-1; D may be TRBD1 (6 bases). The V end was cut by 6 bases, the J end by 4 bases, with 18 bases between. The V gene's germline CDR1 is DFQATT and CDR2 SNEGSKA (reference sequence). The CDR3 consists of 14 residues. DNA of the CDR3: TGCAGTGCCACTGCACAGGGAGGGGTCACTGAAGCTTTCTTT. Encoded protein: CSATAQGGVTEAFF.

This chain connects TRBV7-2 to TRBJ2-7, with TRBD2 matching 9 bases. J lost 5 bases, V lost 4 bases, and 12 bases had no gene match. The CDR3 length is 16 residues. CDR1 SGHTA and CDR2 FQGNSA come from the germline V gene. The CDR3 spells CASSSPPGGGANEQYF. The CDR3 coding sequence is TGTGCCAGCAGCTCGCCCCCGGGCGGGGGGGCCAACGAGCAGTACTTC.

Notes on this clonotype: Possible read error: a much larger clone is one base away. The chain recombines TRBV7-2 with TRBJ2-7; TRBD2 might be the D (8 bases). The CDR3 totals 14 residues. Germline V lookup: CDR1 SGHTA, CDR2 FQGNSA. The CDR3 region is CAGSLAGTDYEQYF. In DNA form, the CDR3 reads TGTGCCGGCAGCTTAGCGGGGACAGACTACGAGCAGTACTTC.

A single count supports this clonotype. At one of its ends the junction is not consistent with the germline gene, which may arise from a read error. The CDR3 sequence is CAGSKGHGQPQHF. The DNA of the CDR3 is TGTGCCGGTAGTAAAGGCCATGGACAGCCCCAGCATTTT. The chain employs TRBV19 and TRBJ1-5; D ambiguous. Germline assignment: CDR1 LNHDA and CDR2 SQIVND (reference sequence). This CDR3 spans 13 amino acids.

This clonotype was seen ten or more times. This chain links TRBV7-2 with TRBJ1-6; D perhaps matches TRBD1 (6 bases). The V gene lost 7 bases and the J gene lost 4 bases, with 11 bases spanning the gap. This CDR3 spans 14 amino acids. The germline CDR1 and CDR2 sequences are SGHTA and FQGNSA. The CDR3 DNA sequence: TGTGCCAGCAAGATACAGGGATATAATTCACCCCTCCACTTT. This translates into CASKIQGYNSPLHF.

On this clonotype itself: This sequence may be a read error, since a much larger clone differs from it by one base. V usage is TRBV3-1 and J usage is TRBJ2-7, with D uncertain. This CDR3 is 16 amino acids long. Germline lookup yields CDR1 LGHDT and CDR2 YNNKEL (reference sequence). Trimming removed 0 bases at V and 1 base at J, with 13 bases between. CDR3 coding DNA: TGTGCCAGCAGCCAAGAGGCCCGCAGGTTATCCTACGAGCAGTACTTC. This encodes CASSQEARRLSYEQYF.

V and J are TRBV20-1 and TRBJ2-7, with 11 bases aligning to TRBD2. Germline CDR1 reads DFQATT; CDR2 reads SNEGSKA (reference sequence). The junction had 8 bases not matched to a gene; V was cut back by 0 bases and J by 7 bases. This CDR3 comprises 15 residues. This CDR3 reads CSARDRLAGSQEQYF. CDR3 sequence (DNA): TGCAGTGCTAGAGATAGACTAGCGGGATCGCAAGAGCAGTACTTC.